At least ten counts were recorded for the clone carrying this T cell receptor beta chain. The sample comes from a study of blood T cells in healthy people across ages. Germline loops: CDR1 SGHTA, CDR2 FQGNSA. V lost 5 bases and J lost 1, with 15 bases in between. The CDR3 contains 16 residues. Through a sample-barcoded 5' primer and a J-beta primer mix, a second PCR was run for roughly 6 to 11 cycles. Each cDNA molecule was tagged by a template-switch adaptor with 12 random nucleotides. TCRdb re-derived calls from the 5' RACE reads in MiXCR, one entry per CDR3 protein. The sample records about 700,000 distinct CDR3 sequences, roughly 30% being singletons.

V gene TRBV7-2 combines with J gene TRBJ2-1; D may be TRBD2 (5 bases). The sequence was collected from an elderly woman in good health. The sequenced material came from blood. CDR3 protein: CASSPRASFSYNEQFF. In DNA, the CDR3 is TGTGCCAGCAGCCCAAGGGCTAGCTTTTCCTACAATGAGCAGTTCTTC.